This entry lists 32 T cell receptor beta chains sequenced from one sample in a study of blood T cell repertoires in COVID-19. The protocol was immunoSEQ multiplex PCR, while the TCRdb copy is restricted to in-frame clones and leaves out a portion. The sample carries 200,000 to 250,000 clones, more than 80% recorded once. Sequencing was performed on PBMCs or T cells enriched from blood (not recorded which). These receptors were obtained from a young woman in a cohort exposed to, infected with or recovered from COVID-19 (not recorded which).

This clone was seen a handful of times. The chain employs TRBV11-2 and TRBJ2-2; possibly TRBD2 for D (7 bases). Trimming removed 1 base at V and 5 bases at J, with 14 bases between. Germline assignment: CDR1 SGHAT and CDR2 FQNNGV. CDR3 length equals 16 residues. The CDR3 DNA sequence: TGTGCCAGCAGCTTAGTTGCGGGGGCCGTGACCGGGGAGCTGTTTTTT. The encoded protein is CASSLVAGAVTGELFF.

The V and J genes are TRBV2 and TRBJ1-4; a possible D gene is TRBD1 (6 bases). Trimming left V 4 bases short and J 8 bases short, with 14 bases between. Germline V gene lookup returns CDR1 SNHLY and CDR2 FYNNEI. This CDR3 contains 14 residues. The CDR3 region has the DNA TGTGCCAGCAGTGGTGGGGGGGCTCTAGAAAAACTGTTTTTT. Translation gives CASSGGGALEKLFF.

The chain couples TRBV28 to TRBJ1-5; D uncertain. The CDR3 is 13 amino acids. The germline V gene has CDR1 MDHEN and CDR2 SYDVKM. V gave up 7 bases and J gave up 5 bases, with 12 bases separating them. The CDR3 sequence is CASNSGFYQPQHF. CDR3 DNA sequence: TGTGCCAGCAACTCGGGTTTCTATCAGCCCCAGCATTTT.

The chain couples TRBV5-1 to TRBJ2-5; D not certain. In germline, CDR1 is SGHRS, CDR2 YFSETQ. Trimming pared 0 bases from V and 1 base from J, leaving 7 bases between. The CDR3 length is 14 residues. CDR3 DNA sequence: TGCGCCAGCAGCTTGGCGGGTCCCCAAGAGACCCAGTACTTC. Protein sequence: CASSLAGPQETQYF.

The rearrangement links TRBV2 to TRBJ1-1; D unresolved. The germline gives CDR1 SNHLY, CDR2 FYNNEI. Trimming took 4 bases from V and 10 from J, leaving 16 bases between them. The CDR3 runs 13 residues. DNA for the CDR3: TGTGCCAGCAGTGTAAGCGAAGCGGGGAGAGCTTTCTTT. This gives the protein CASSVSEAGRAFF.

The CDR3: CASRGNRDNTEAFF. The CDR3 bases are TGTGCCAGCAGGGGTAACAGGGACAACACTGAAGCTTTCTTT. The chain couples TRBV2 to TRBJ1-1; D is perhaps TRBD1 (6 bases). This CDR3 is built from 14 residues. Trimming removed 6 bases from V and 2 bases from J, with 13 bases in between. Germline-derived CDR1 and CDR2 are SNHLY and FYNNEI.

The gene calls are TRBV5-1 and TRBJ1-1; D possibly corresponds to TRBD1 (6 bases). CDR3 length: 15 residues. Germline V lookup: CDR1 SGHRS, CDR2 YFSETQ. The germline V and J ends were trimmed by 0 bases and 7 bases, with 16 bases remaining between them. The CDR3 coding sequence is TGCGCCAGCAGCTTGGCAGGGGTGAGCTGGGATGAAGCTTTCTTT. It translates to CASSLAGVSWDEAFF.

This chain joins TRBV5-1 and TRBJ1-2; D unclear. V shed 4 bases and J shed 4 bases, with 17 bases lying between them. Germline CDR1 SGHRS, CDR2 YFSETQ. There are 15 residues in the CDR3. This CDR3 reads CASSRETGSGYGYTF. The CDR3 DNA reads TGCGCCAGCAGCCGAGAGACCGGGAGCGGCTATGGCTACACCTTC.

V is TRBV9 and J is TRBJ1-1; TRBD1 agrees at 9 bases. Germline loops: CDR1 SGDLS, CDR2 YYNGEE. This CDR3 spans 15 amino acids. J lost 1 base, V lost 3 bases, and 4 bases had no gene match. The chain's CDR3 is CASSGTGAGNTEAFF. The DNA for the CDR3 is TGTGCCAGCAGCGGGACAGGGGCGGGGAACACTGAAGCTTTCTTT.

This clone was counted a few times. The chain employs TRBV3-1 (or the pseudogene TRBV3-2) and TRBJ2-7, with unresolved D. There are 14 residues in the CDR3. Germline V lookup: CDR1 LGHDT, CDR2 YNNKEL (reference sequence). V was trimmed by 1 base and J by 3 bases, leaving 10 bases between them. The CDR3 reads CASSQARFSYEQYF. The CDR3 coding sequence is TGTGCCAGCAGCCAAGCCAGGTTCAGCTACGAGCAGTACTTC.

Worth noting for this clone: At one boundary the junction diverges from the germline segment, which might be a read error. The V call is TRBV14, the J call TRBJ1-5; weak D call: TRBD1 (5 bases). This CDR3 comprises 12 residues. Germline CDR1 is SGHDN and CDR2 is FVKESK. The CDR3 nucleotides are TGTGCCAGCAGCCAAACCGGACAAGGCGTTTATTTT. This gives the protein CASSQTGQGVYF.

J is TRBJ1-2 and V is TRBV30; TRBD1 matches 9 bases. J gave up 4 bases and V 2 bases, and 5 bases lay outside the gene matches. Germline CDR1 and CDR2: GTSNPN and SVGIG (reference sequence). CDR3 length: 14 residues. CDR3 loop: CAWSPTGGSYGYTF. CDR3 in DNA: TGTGCCTGGAGTCCCACAGGGGGCAGCTATGGCTACACCTTC.

The CDR3 is CASSRRDRGPEAFF. The DNA of the CDR3 is TGTGCCAGCAGTCGTCGGGACAGGGGCCCTGAAGCTTTCTTT. V usage is TRBV27 and J usage is TRBJ1-1; 10 positions match TRBD1. The CDR3 length is 14 residues. The V gene end was trimmed by 5 bases and the J gene end by 6 bases; junction bases not matched to a gene: 6. CDR1 and CDR2 (germline): MNHEY, SMNVEV (reference sequence).

The chain joins TRBV24-1 to TRBJ2-1, with 7 bases that match TRBD1. This CDR3 is built from 16 residues. Unmatched junction bases numbered 10, after V lost 5 bases and J lost 4 bases. In germline, CDR1 is KGHDR, CDR2 SFDVKD. The CDR3 DNA reads as TGTGCCACCAGTGGGATCCGGACAGGAGATTACAATGAGCAGTTCTTC. It is translated as CATSGIRTGDYNEQFF.

The chain employs TRBV4-2 and TRBJ2-3; 10 nucleotides align to TRBD2. Trimming took 4 bases from V and 4 from J; bases not matched to a gene: 8. Germline values: CDR1 LGHNA, CDR2 YNFKEQ. The CDR3 extends over 16 amino acids. The CDR3 is CASSPRLAGESDTQYF. The CDR3 DNA sequence: TGTGCCAGCAGCCCGCGGCTAGCGGGAGAATCAGATACGCAGTATTTT.

This sequence joins TRBV30 and TRBJ2-3; tentatively, D is TRBD1 (5 bases). Germline V gene data show CDR1 as GTSNPN and CDR2 as SVGIG (reference sequence). There are 12 residues in the CDR3. V lost 3 bases and J lost 6, with 10 bases in between. The CDR3: CAWRLGVDTQYF. The DNA for the CDR3 is TGTGCCTGGAGGTTAGGGGTTGATACGCAGTATTTT.

V and J are TRBV7-8 and TRBJ1-2; 9 bases map to TRBD1. The germline gives CDR1 SGHVS, CDR2 FQNEAQ. Unmatched junction bases numbered 5, after V lost 4 bases and J lost 2 bases. The CDR3 has 15 amino acids. CDR3 residues: CASSYSTGGNYGYTF. The CDR3, as DNA: TGTGCCAGCAGCTATTCGACAGGGGGAAACTATGGCTACACCTTC.

V gene TRBV7-2 combines with J gene TRBJ2-5, with D uncertain. V gave up 2 bases and J gave up 0 bases, with 4 bases separating them. CDR3 length: 13 amino acids. CDR1 is SGHTA and CDR2 is FQGNSA in the germline V gene. CDR3 region: CASSLQYQETQYF. DNA of the CDR3: TGTGCCAGCAGCTTACAGTACCAAGAGACCCAGTACTTC.

The V gene is TRBV6-6, the J gene TRBJ2-2; D possibly corresponds to TRBD1 (6 bases). The germline V and J ends were trimmed by 0 bases and 0 bases, with 8 bases remaining between them. CDR3 length: 16 residues. Germline assignment: CDR1 MNHNY and CDR2 SVGAGI (reference sequence). The CDR3 sequence is CASSYSGAPNTGELFF. The CDR3 DNA sequence: TGTGCCAGCAGTTACTCGGGGGCACCGAACACCGGGGAGCTGTTTTTT.

V is TRBV10-3 and J is TRBJ2-5; weak D call: TRBD2 (6 bases). The CDR3 totals 15 residues. Germline values: CDR1 ENHRY, CDR2 SYGVKD. Trimming left V 5 bases short and J 4 bases short, with 17 bases between. CDR3 nucleotides: TGTGCCATCAGTCCTACCAGCGGGCTCGGAGAGACCCAGTACTTC. As protein: CAISPTSGLGETQYF.

The rearrangement links TRBV6-5 to TRBJ1-1; TRBD1 is a possible D gene (6 bases). The V gene lost 7 bases and the J gene lost 6 bases, with 21 bases spanning the gap. CDR1 is MNHEY and CDR2 is SVGAGI in the germline V gene. The CDR3 sequence is 15 residues long. In nucleotides, the CDR3 is TGTGCCAGCACCCCCGAACTTGCAGGGGCCCCTGAAGCTTTCTTT. Protein sequence: CASTPELAGAPEAFF.

The V gene is TRBV10-3, the J gene TRBJ2-7; 7 bases are shared with TRBD1. Per the germline V gene, CDR1 is ENHRY and CDR2 is SYGVKD. V shed 4 bases, J shed 3 bases, and the junction held 3 bases outside the gene matches. This CDR3 contains 13 residues. CDR3 region: CAISARDSYEQYF. The DNA of the CDR3 is TGTGCCATCAGTGCACGGGACAGCTACGAGCAGTACTTC.

The chain joins TRBV3-1 (or the pseudogene TRBV3-2) to TRBJ2-5; D unresolved. This CDR3 spans 12 amino acids. V was clipped by 4 bases and J by 3 bases, with 6 bases between them. Germline V gene sequence: CDR1 LGHDT, CDR2 YNNKEL (reference sequence). The DNA of the CDR3 is TGTGCCAGCAGCCGCCCAGAAGAGACCCAGTACTTC. Translation gives CASSRPEETQYF.

The V and J genes are TRBV7-2 and TRBJ2-3; D remains ambiguous. The CDR3 is 14 residues long. Germline V gives CDR1 SGHTA, CDR2 FQGNSA. Trimming pared 5 bases from V and 3 bases from J, leaving 12 bases between. For the CDR3, the DNA is TGTGCCAGCAGCCGGAGTCAAGCAACAGATACGCAGTATTTT. It is translated as CASSRSQATDTQYF. The full variable domain, completed using reference TRBV7-2 and TRBJ2-3, is GAGVSQSPSNKVTEKGKDVELRCDPISGHTALYWYRQSLGQGLEFLIYFQGNSAPDKSGLPSDRFSAERTGGSVSTLTIQRTQQEDSAVYLCASSRSQATDTQYFGPGTRLTVL.

V and J are TRBV7-9 and TRBJ1-1; tentatively, D is TRBD1 (6 bases). The CDR3 contains 14 residues. Trimming removed 5 bases from V and 2 bases from J, with 12 bases in between. Germline CDR1 reads SEHNR; CDR2 reads FQNEAQ (reference sequence). The CDR3 here is CASSVWTENTEAFF. The CDR3 DNA is TGTGCCAGCAGCGTGTGGACAGAAAACACTGAAGCTTTCTTT.

This chain connects TRBV5-5 to TRBJ2-7; perhaps TRBD2 as D (6 bases). The CDR3 is made up of 12 amino acids. CDR1 is SGHKS, CDR2 YYEKEE, per germline (reference sequence). V shed 0 bases and J shed 7 bases, with 8 bases lying between them. The CDR3 bases are TGTGCCAGCAGCTTGGTCGCGGGGGAGCAGTACTTC. Residues: CASSLVAGEQYF.

The chain combines TRBV4-1 with TRBJ2-7, with D possibly matching TRBD2 (6 bases). Germline lookup yields CDR1 MGHRA and CDR2 YSYEKL. V lost 3 bases, J lost 0 bases, and 18 bases lay in between. The CDR3 loop spans 17 amino acids. This CDR3 reads CASSQASQLAFSYEQYF. The CDR3 DNA reads TGCGCCAGCAGCCAGGCCAGTCAACTAGCTTTCTCCTACGAGCAGTACTTC.

This chain connects TRBV12-3 or TRBV12-4 to TRBJ2-3; a possible D gene is TRBD1 (6 bases). The V end was cut by 5 bases, the J end by 9 bases, with 12 bases between. The CDR3 consists of 12 residues. The CDR3 coding sequence is TGTGCCAGCAGTCCACCGACAGGCACGCAGTATTTT. It yields the protein CASSPPTGTQYF.

The gene calls are TRBV5-6 and TRBJ2-1; D is unclear. Trimming removed 1 base from V and 8 bases from J, with 10 bases in between. The CDR3 contains 13 residues. Germline V gene sequence: CDR1 SGHDT, CDR2 YYEEEE. The CDR3 is CASSLYSKDEQFF. In DNA form, the CDR3 reads TGTGCCAGCAGCTTGTACAGTAAGGATGAGCAGTTCTTC.

This rearrangement joins TRBV3-1 (or the pseudogene TRBV3-2) to TRBJ1-6; D remains unclear. In germline, CDR1 is LGHDT, CDR2 YNNKEL (reference sequence). V shed 4 bases and J shed 5 bases, with 27 bases lying between them. The CDR3 contains 20 residues. The CDR3 loop reads CASSPYPASARQANNSPLHF. The CDR3 bases are TGTGCCAGCAGCCCCTACCCGGCATCAGCAAGACAAGCCAATAATTCACCCCTCCACTTT.

This clone was found once. The genes are TRBV7-9 and TRBJ1-1, with a tentative D call TRBD1 (5 bases). The CDR3 totals 12 residues. V lost 2 bases, J lost 8 bases, and 9 bases lay in between. CDR1 and CDR2 (germline): SEHNR, FQNEAQ (reference sequence). The CDR3 bases are TGTGCCAGCAGCTTATCAGACAGAGAAGCTTTCTTT. It encodes CASSLSDREAFF.

The chain joins TRBV29-1 to TRBJ1-3; a possible D gene is TRBD1 (6 bases). V gave up 2 bases and J gave up 4 bases, with 12 bases separating them. Germline-derived CDR1 and CDR2 are SQVTM and ANQGSEA. The CDR3 has 14 amino acids. The DNA for the CDR3 is TGCAGCGTTGAAACAGGGTCGGGAGGAAACACCATATATTTT. Residues: CSVETGSGGNTIYF. Variable domain in full (rest from reference TRBV29-1 and TRBJ1-3): SAVISQKPSRDICQRGTSLTIQCQVDSQVTMMFWYRQQPGQSLTLIATANQGSEATYESGFVIDKFPISRPNLTFSTLTVSNMSPEDSSIYLCSVETGSGGNTIYFGEGSWLTVV.